What follows are 2 T cell receptor beta chains derived from one specimen sequenced in a study of regulatory T cells in long-lasting Graves disease. Arm-PCR of CDR3 regions with iRepertoire HTBI primers generated TCR beta libraries. Each CDR3 protein is one row after TCRdb ran MiXCR on the multiplex PCR reads. The sample records some 460,000 distinct CDR3 sequences, about 16% being singletons. Time point specified: newly diagnosed GD, antithyroid drugs for less than 3 months. PBMC-derived RNA was used for the TCR library. This sample was shared with a second study, whose subject was T cells in Graves' hyperthyroidism and ophthalmopathy.

The sequencing here drew on peripheral blood mononuclear cells (PBMCs), taken at new diagnosis, from a patient treated with antithyroid drugs. The receptors were gathered from a man in his forties with Graves disease.

This clonotype was found many times. This chain links TRBV20-1 with TRBJ2-1; D might be TRBD2 (6 bases). Trimming pared 3 bases from V and 0 bases from J, leaving 9 bases between. The CDR3 spans 14 residues. Germline assignment: CDR1 DFQATT and CDR2 SNEGSKA (reference sequence). The CDR3 DNA reads TGCAGTGCTAGTGCCGGGAGCTCCTACAATGAGCAGTTCTTC. Translating gives CSASAGSSYNEQFF.

With regard to this clonotype: With a far larger clone one base away, a read error is the likely cause. The chain couples TRBV19 to TRBJ2-7, with a weak D call TRBD2 (6 bases). Trimming took off 3 bases at V and 7 bases at J, with 13 bases between the two ends. Looked up from germline, CDR1 is LNHDA and CDR2 is SQIVND (reference sequence). The CDR3 has 13 amino acids. As DNA, the CDR3 is TGTGCCAGTAGTATCGGGACTGAGAATGAGCAGTACTTC. This encodes CASSIGTENEQYF.